Listed here are 14 T cell receptor beta chains from one sample, sequenced in a study of human T cells and chemical hapten exposure. TCRdb processed the 5' RACE reads anew with MiXCR; each CDR3 protein has one entry. Of about 140,000 distinct CDR3 sequences in the sample, around 4.1% were seen once. Total RNA was extracted from unfractionated whole blood. The receptors shown here come from a female donor in good health.

The table lists this clonotype with many counts. The V and J genes are TRBV3-1 and TRBJ2-1, with D uncertain. Per germline, CDR1 LGHDT and CDR2 YNNKEL (reference sequence). V was trimmed by 2 bases and J by 7 bases, leaving 9 bases between them. The CDR3 has 13 residues. Written as DNA, the CDR3 is TGTGCCAGCAGCCAAATGAGAGGTAATGAGCAGTTCTTC. This codes for CASSQMRGNEQFF.

This clonotype was counted ten times or more. The rearrangement uses TRBV6-1 and TRBJ2-3; D call uncertain. This CDR3 has 16 residues. Germline lookup yields CDR1 MNHNS and CDR2 SASEGT. Trimming removed 1 base at V and 1 base at J, with 12 bases between. For the CDR3, the DNA is TGTGCCAGCAGTGAAGAGGGCAGCTTACGCACAGATACGCAGTATTTT. It yields the protein CASSEEGSLRTDTQYF.

The chain employs TRBV20-1 and TRBJ1-5, with TRBD1 as a possible D gene (5 bases). V gave up 0 bases and J gave up 4 bases, with 13 bases separating them. The CDR3 totals 15 residues. Germline loops: CDR1 DFQATT, CDR2 SNEGSKA (reference sequence). The CDR3 nucleotides are TGCAGTGCTAGAGATCCAGGGCCCCTAAATCAGCCCCAGCATTTT. This encodes CSARDPGPLNQPQHF.

The sample holds many counts of this clonotype. The V call is TRBV20-1, the J call TRBJ1-1; D uncertain. The V and J ends lost 7 bases and 1 base respectively, with 7 bases between them. In germline, CDR1 is DFQATT, CDR2 SNEGSKA (reference sequence). The CDR3 has 11 residues. CDR3 coding DNA: TGCAGTGGGGAGGGGAACACTGAAGCTTTCTTT. It encodes CSGEGNTEAFF.

This clonotype has ten or more counts. This sequence joins TRBV20-1 and TRBJ2-3; TRBD2 aligns across 7 bases. In germline, CDR1 is DFQATT, CDR2 SNEGSKA (reference sequence). The CDR3 spans 14 residues. V was pared by 6 bases and J by 6 bases, with 12 bases of the junction left unmatched. CDR3 residues: CSASLGGGSDTQYF. CDR3 coding DNA: TGCAGTGCCTCCTTAGGCGGGGGATCTGATACGCAGTATTTT.

This clonotype has at least ten counts. The V gene is TRBV20-1, the J gene TRBJ1-1, with a tentative D call TRBD1 (5 bases). With 3 bases removed from V and 6 bases from J, the gap between germline ends came to 11 bases. This CDR3 has 12 amino acids. The germline CDR1 and CDR2 sequences are DFQATT and SNEGSKA (reference sequence). CDR3 protein: CSASGGRAEAFF. Here the CDR3 DNA reads TGCAGTGCTAGTGGGGGGAGGGCTGAAGCTTTCTTT.

This clonotype was seen ten or more times. J is TRBJ1-1 and V is TRBV9; D gene uncertain. Per germline, CDR1 SGDLS and CDR2 YYNGEE. The V and J ends lost 2 bases and 0 bases respectively, with 8 bases between them. The CDR3 loop spans 14 amino acids. The CDR3 bases are TGTGCCAGCAGCGTCGCTCCAATGAACACTGAAGCTTTCTTT. This encodes CASSVAPMNTEAFF.

This clonotype was detected many times. The rearrangement joins TRBV28 to TRBJ2-3; D tentatively fits TRBD1 or TRBD2 (5 bases each). V lost 2 bases to trimming and J lost 7 bases, with 10 bases between them. CDR3 length equals 13 residues. The V gene's germline CDR1 is MDHEN and CDR2 SYDVKM. The CDR3 region is CASSLGWGYTQYF. The CDR3 DNA reads TGTGCCAGCAGTTTAGGATGGGGGTATACGCAGTATTTT.

Ten or more counts support this clonotype. The J gene is TRBJ1-2, the V gene TRBV3-1; no clear D. Germline CDR1 and CDR2: LGHDT and YNNKEL (reference sequence). With 1 base removed from V and 5 bases from J, the gap between germline ends came to 8 bases. The CDR3 extends over 13 amino acids. For the CDR3, the DNA is TGTGCCAGCAGCCAAGGGCAGGAATATGGCTACACCTTC. This translates into CASSQGQEYGYTF.

This clonotype has ten or more counts. The rearrangement links TRBV29-1 to TRBJ1-1; the D gene is possibly TRBD1 (5 bases). The V and J ends lost 5 bases and 3 bases respectively, with 10 bases between them. The CDR3 spans 12 residues. The germline V gene encodes CDR1 SQVTM and CDR2 ANQGSEA. The CDR3: CSVWDGDTEAFF. The DNA for the CDR3 is TGCAGCGTTTGGGACGGCGACACTGAAGCTTTCTTT.

This clonotype was recorded at least ten times. This CDR3 reads CAISGHYSNQPQHF. The CDR3 nucleotides are TGTGCCATCAGTGGACATTATAGCAATCAGCCCCAGCATTTT. The J gene is TRBJ1-5, the V gene TRBV10-3, with D unresolved. Germline V gene lookup returns CDR1 ENHRY and CDR2 SYGVKD. The CDR3 is 14 residues long. With 4 bases removed from V and 0 bases from J, the gap between germline ends came to 7 bases.

In its sample, this clonotype was seen a few times. One end of the junction does not line up with germline, which may come from a read error. This chain links TRBV20-1 with TRBJ2-5; 12 bases are a match to TRBD2. There are 13 residues in the CDR3. Looked up from germline, CDR1 is DFQATT and CDR2 is SNEGSKA (reference sequence). CDR3 nucleotides: TGCAGTACTAGCGGGGGGTTCCAAGAGACCCAGTACTTC. Its protein is CSTSGGFQETQYF.

This clonotype was seen repeatedly, ten times or more. The chain employs TRBV21-1 and TRBJ1-1; the listed D gene, TRBD1, was not tested against the DNA. TRBV21-1 is a recognized pseudogene. This CDR3 is 14 amino acids long. CDR3 nucleotides: TGTGCCAGCAGCAAACCGGGACAGGGGGCTTATGCTTTCTTT. Protein sequence: CASSKPGQGAYAFF.

This clonotype was counted at least ten times. This chain uses TRBV29-1 with TRBJ2-7; 7 bases are shared with TRBD2. Trimming at V came to 8 bases and at J to 6 bases, leaving 13 bases not matched to a gene. Looked up from germline, CDR1 is SQVTM and CDR2 is ANQGSEA. CDR3 length: 13 residues. The CDR3 region is CSTSAGGLGEQYF. In nucleotides, the CDR3 is TGCAGCACCTCGGCCGGGGGGTTGGGCGAGCAGTACTTC.